A single sample gave rise to the 9 T cell receptor beta chains below, sequenced in a study of T cells after yellow fever vaccination. Using its own MiXCR run on the 5' RACE reads, TCRdb lists one record per CDR3 protein. The profile shows 120,000 or so distinct CDR3 sequences, roughly 7.2% of them singletons. The sample consisted of CD4+ T cells sorted from PBMCs, taken roughly 47 days after the first yellow fever vaccination. These TCRs come from a man aged 18-30 years who received the YFV17D yellow fever vaccine.

This chain links TRBV4-3 with TRBJ2-5; 13 bases line up with TRBD2. This CDR3 comprises 17 residues. Germline CDR1 LGHNA, CDR2 YSLEER. The trim removed 0 bases at V and 5 bases at J, leaving 6 bases unmatched. DNA of the CDR3: TGCGCCAGCAGCCAAGAAACTAGCGGGGGGGCCCCGGAGACCCAGTACTTC. Protein: CASSQETSGGAPETQYF.

This clonotype was counted many times. The rearrangement uses TRBV19 and TRBJ2-5; TRBD2 aligns across 10 bases. After removal of 6 bases from V and 2 bases from J, the junction contained 6 bases not matched to a gene. CDR1 and CDR2 from the germline V gene are LNHDA and SQIVND (reference sequence). The CDR3 is 15 residues long. In DNA form, the CDR3 reads TGTGCCAGTAGCCCCCAGCGGGGGGGACAAGAGACCCAGTACTTC. Its translation: CASSPQRGGQETQYF.

This clonotype has ten or more counts. The CDR3 loop is CASSLLAKNIQYF. The DNA of the CDR3 is TGTGCCAGCTCTCTTCTAGCCAAAAACATTCAGTACTTC. This chain links TRBV6-2 or TRBV6-3 with TRBJ2-4; D unresolved. Germline V CDR1 and CDR2: MNHEY, SVGEGT. The V and J ends lost 8 bases and 0 bases respectively, with 8 bases between them. CDR3 length: 13 residues.

This clonotype was observed at least ten times. DNA of the CDR3: TGTGCCAGCAGGCGGCGGACAGGTGGGACTGAAGCTTTCTTT. Amino acid sequence: CASRRRTGGTEAFF. The V gene is TRBV7-9, the J gene TRBJ1-1; 7 bases align to TRBD1. The CDR3 is 14 residues long. Trimming removed 6 bases from V and 5 bases from J; junction bases left unmatched: 9. Per the germline V gene, CDR1 is SEHNR and CDR2 is FQNEAQ (reference sequence).

This clonotype was recorded at least ten times. V gene TRBV6-4 combines with J gene TRBJ2-7; possibly TRBD2 for D (6 bases). Trimming took off 2 bases at V and 1 base at J, with 9 bases between the two ends. This CDR3 has 14 residues. Germline V gives CDR1 MRHNA, CDR2 SNTAGT. Written as DNA, the CDR3 is TGTGCCAGCAGTGACCCGGGGGTTTCCTACGAGCAGTACTTC. This codes for CASSDPGVSYEQYF.

This clonotype was found many times. The rearrangement joins TRBV10-2 to TRBJ2-3; 13 nucleotides agree with TRBD2. V shed 3 bases and J 0 bases; nucleotides not matched to a gene: 6. Germline lookup yields CDR1 WSHSY and CDR2 SAAADI. The CDR3 totals 18 residues. CDR3 DNA: TGCGCCAGCAGTGACCTGGGACTAGCGGGGCCTAGCACAGATACGCAGTATTTT. Amino acids: CASSDLGLAGPSTDTQYF.

This clonotype was picked up a small number of times. A much larger clone sits a single nucleotide away, making a read error possible. The chain couples TRBV10-2 to TRBJ2-2; no reliable D call. The CDR3 is made up of 12 amino acids. In germline, CDR1 is WSHSY, CDR2 SAAADI. The CDR3 is CACSERTGELFF. The CDR3 bases are TGCGCCTGCAGTGAACGAACAGGGGAGCTGTTTTTT.

This clonotype was seen ten or more times. As DNA, the CDR3 is TGTGCCAGCAGTTACTCCGGGACAGGGGGCTCCTACGAGCAGTACGTC. Protein product: CASSYSGTGGSYEQYV. The chain has TRBV6-2 or TRBV6-3 and TRBJ2-7, with TRBD1 matching 11 bases. The J segment lost 0 bases and the V segment lost 0 bases, leaving 1 base of the junction unmatched. CDR3 length equals 16 residues. CDR1 and CDR2 from the germline V gene are MNHEY and SVGEGT.

This sequence joins TRBV11-2 and TRBJ2-5, with 10 positions matching TRBD1. This CDR3 contains 18 residues. Unmatched junction bases numbered 22, after V lost 11 bases and J lost 4 bases. CDR1 and CDR2 from the germline V gene are SGHAT and FQNNGV. The CDR3 region has the DNA TGTGCCTTCTGTAAAGACTATCCGGGACAGGGGATAGGAGAGACCCAGTACTTC. Translated, it gives CAFCKDYPGQGIGETQYF.